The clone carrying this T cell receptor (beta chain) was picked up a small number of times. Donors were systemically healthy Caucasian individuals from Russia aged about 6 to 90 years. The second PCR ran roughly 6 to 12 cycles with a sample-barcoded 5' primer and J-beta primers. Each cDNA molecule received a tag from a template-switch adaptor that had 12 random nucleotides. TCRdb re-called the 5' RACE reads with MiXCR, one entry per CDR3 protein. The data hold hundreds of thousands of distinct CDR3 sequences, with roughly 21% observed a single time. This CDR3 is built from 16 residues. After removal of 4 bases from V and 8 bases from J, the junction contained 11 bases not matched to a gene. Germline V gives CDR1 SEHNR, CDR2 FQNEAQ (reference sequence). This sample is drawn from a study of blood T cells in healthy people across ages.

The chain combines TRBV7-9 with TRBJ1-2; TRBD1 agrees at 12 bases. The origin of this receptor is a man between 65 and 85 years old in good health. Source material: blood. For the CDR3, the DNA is TGTGCCAGCAGCTGGGACAGGGGGCAGCGGTCGTCCGGCTACACCTTC. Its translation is CASSWDRGQRSSGYTF.